This T cell receptor beta chain was profiled in a study of T cell changes during pregnancy in multiple sclerosis. The assay was immunoSEQ multiplex PCR, and TCRdb's table has in-frame clones only and misses some. The sample carries 35,000 to 50,000 clones, around nine tenths recorded once. Germline CDR1 is MNHNY and CDR2 is SVGAGI (reference sequence). Trimming removed 4 bases at V and 8 bases at J, with 14 bases between. The CDR3 loop spans 13 amino acids. The TCR sequence derives from a female donor with multiple sclerosis, enrolled in a pregnancy study. This sequence joins TRBV6-6 and TRBJ1-1, with D uncertain. The sequencing used CD4+ T cells from peripheral blood mononuclear cells, collected after pregnancy. The CDR3 loop reads CASSSERRSEAFF. The CDR3 nucleotides read TGTGCCAGCAGTTCAGAGCGGCGGTCCGAAGCTTTCTTT.